Presented here are 9 T cell receptor beta chains from one specimen sequenced in a study of cytomegalovirus exposure and HLA in healthy donors. Repertoires were generated with immunoSEQ multiplex PCR, while TCRdb's copy carries only in-frame clones and drops some. The data contain fewer than 120,000 clones, 89% of them singletons. Sequencing was performed on PBMCs. The receptors come from a woman aged 18-29 years in good health and CMV-seronegative.

The gene calls are TRBV7-3 and TRBJ1-1, with D possibly TRBD1 on 5 matching bases. The CDR3 is 14 residues long. V dropped 5 bases and J dropped 3 bases, with 13 bases sitting between them. The germline V gene has CDR1 SGHTA and CDR2 FQGTGA. Here the CDR3 reads CASSPGPRDTEAFF. CDR3 DNA: TGTGCCAGCAGCCCAGGGCCTAGGGACACTGAAGCTTTCTTT.

The chain couples TRBV7-9 to TRBJ2-1, with TRBD2 identical over 14 bases. Unmatched junction bases numbered 5, after V lost 6 bases and J lost 7 bases. CDR3 length: 15 residues. Germline assignment: CDR1 SEHNR and CDR2 FQNEAQ (reference sequence). For the CDR3, the DNA is TGTGCCAGCAGTCAGACTAGCGGGGGGGCAAATGAGCAGTTCTTC. This sequence encodes CASSQTSGGANEQFF.

This sequence joins TRBV27 and TRBJ1-5; D is uncertain. The V end was cut by 8 bases, the J end by 9 bases, with 11 bases between. The germline CDR1 and CDR2 sequences are MNHEY and SMNVEV (reference sequence). The CDR3 is 11 amino acids. CDR3 amino acids: CASRHGRPQHF. The CDR3 DNA follows: TGTGCCAGCCGCCATGGGCGGCCCCAGCATTTT.

The rearrangement links TRBV28 to TRBJ2-5; TRBD2 agrees at 7 bases. This CDR3 has 14 amino acids. CDR1 and CDR2 from the germline V gene are MDHEN and SYDVKM. The V and J ends lost 6 bases and 0 bases, in that order; junction bases with no gene match: 4. The CDR3 region is CASRVGGYQETQYF. CDR3 nucleotide sequence: TGTGCCAGCAGGGTGGGGGGGTACCAAGAGACCCAGTACTTC.

This chain uses TRBV28 with TRBJ1-2, with 8 bases fitting TRBD1. Unmatched junction bases numbered 15, after V lost 5 bases and J lost 7 bases. The CDR3 totals 16 residues. CDR1 MDHEN and CDR2 SYDVKM come from the germline V gene. CDR3 sequence: CASSPPSMDRAGGYTF. The DNA of the CDR3 is TGTGCCAGCAGTCCGCCTTCCATGGACAGGGCTGGTGGCTACACCTTC.

V is TRBV4-3 and J is TRBJ2-2, with 7 bases that match TRBD1. This CDR3 has 15 amino acids. V lost 0 bases to trimming and J lost 6 bases; unmatched junction nucleotides: 4. Germline V gives CDR1 LGHNA, CDR2 YSLEER. This CDR3 is CASSQDRTGAGELFF. In nucleotides, the CDR3 is TGCGCCAGCAGCCAAGATAGGACAGGAGCCGGGGAGCTGTTTTTT.

This sequence joins TRBV28 and TRBJ1-6; 7 bases are a match to TRBD1. The germline CDR1 and CDR2 sequences are MDHEN and SYDVKM. J gave up 10 bases and V 7 bases, and 10 bases lay outside the gene matches. The CDR3 is 14 residues long. The CDR3 DNA reads as TGTGCCAGCAATAAACAGGGGTTTAGGTCACCCCTCCACTTT. It codes for CASNKQGFRSPLHF. The variable domain in full, completed from reference TRBV28 and TRBJ1-6, reads DVKVTQSSRYLVKRTGEKVFLECVQDMDHENMFWYRQDPGLGLRLIYFSYDVKMKEKGDIPEGYSVSREKKERFSLILESASTNQTSMYLCASNKQGFRSPLHFGNGTRLTVT.

The rearrangement joins TRBV29-1 to TRBJ2-1; TRBD1 aligns across 9 bases. Germline lookup yields CDR1 SQVTM and CDR2 ANQGSEA. The CDR3 contains 14 residues. With V trimmed by 3 bases and J by 7 bases, 7 bases remained unmatched. CDR3 amino acids: CSVEGQGPINEQFF. The CDR3, as DNA: TGCAGCGTTGAGGGACAGGGCCCTATTAATGAGCAGTTCTTC.

The rearrangement links TRBV6-5 to TRBJ1-2; 8 positions agree with TRBD1. V lost 5 bases to trimming and J lost 7 bases; unmatched junction nucleotides: 6. Germline V CDR1 and CDR2: MNHEY, SVGAGI. CDR3 length: 13 amino acids. The CDR3 bases are TGTGCCAGCAGTCTGGACAGGGTTGGTGGCTACACCTTC. It codes for CASSLDRVGGYTF.